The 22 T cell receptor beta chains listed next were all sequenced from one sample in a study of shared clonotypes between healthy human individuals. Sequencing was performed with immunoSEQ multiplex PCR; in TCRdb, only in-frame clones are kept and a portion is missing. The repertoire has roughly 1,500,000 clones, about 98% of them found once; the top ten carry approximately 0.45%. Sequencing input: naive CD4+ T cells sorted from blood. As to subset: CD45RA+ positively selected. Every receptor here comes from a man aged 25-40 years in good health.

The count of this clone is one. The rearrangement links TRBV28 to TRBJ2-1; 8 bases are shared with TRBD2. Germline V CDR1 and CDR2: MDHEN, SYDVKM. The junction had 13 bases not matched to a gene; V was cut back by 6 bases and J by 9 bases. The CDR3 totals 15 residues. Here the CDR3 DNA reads TGTGCCAGCAGGACCGTAGCGGGACCTGCTGGTGAGCAGTTCTTC. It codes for CASRTVAGPAGEQFF. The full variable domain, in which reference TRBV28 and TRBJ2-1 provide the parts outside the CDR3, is DVKVTQSSRYLVKRTGEKVFLECVQDMDHENMFWYRQDPGLGLRLIYFSYDVKMKEKGDIPEGYSVSREKKERFSLILESASTNQTSMYLCASRTVAGPAGEQFFGPGTRLTVL.

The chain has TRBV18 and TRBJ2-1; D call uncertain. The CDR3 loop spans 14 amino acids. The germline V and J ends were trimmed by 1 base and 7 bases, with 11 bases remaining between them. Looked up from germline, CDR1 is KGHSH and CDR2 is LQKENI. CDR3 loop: CASSPQVRGNEQFF. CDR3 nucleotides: TGTGCCAGCTCACCACAGGTCCGCGGAAATGAGCAGTTCTTC.

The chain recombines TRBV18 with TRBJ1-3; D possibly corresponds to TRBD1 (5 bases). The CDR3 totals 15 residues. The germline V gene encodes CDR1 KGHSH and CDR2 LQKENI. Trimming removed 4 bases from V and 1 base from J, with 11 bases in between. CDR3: CASSLTEGSGNTIYF. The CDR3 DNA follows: TGTGCCAGCTCACTGACGGAGGGGTCTGGAAACACCATATATTTT.

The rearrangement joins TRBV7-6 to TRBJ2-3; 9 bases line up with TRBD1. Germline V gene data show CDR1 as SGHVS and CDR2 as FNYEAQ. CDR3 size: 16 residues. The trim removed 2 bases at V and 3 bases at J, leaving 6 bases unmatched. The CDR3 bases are TGTGCCAGCAGCTTATTACAGGGGGCGGGAACAGATACGCAGTATTTT. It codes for CASSLLQGAGTDTQYF.

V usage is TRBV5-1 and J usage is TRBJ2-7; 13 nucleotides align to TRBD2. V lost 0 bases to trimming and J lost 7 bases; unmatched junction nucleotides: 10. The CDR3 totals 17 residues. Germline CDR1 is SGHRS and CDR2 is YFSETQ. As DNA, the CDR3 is TGCGCCAGCAGCTTGGCGCTGGGGGGACTAGCGGGACAAGAGCAGTACTTC. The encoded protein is CASSLALGGLAGQEQYF.

CDR3 DNA sequence: TGTGCCAGCGGGATGGATTTACACTATGGCTACACCTTC. The encoded protein is CASGMDLHYGYTF. V usage is TRBV5-5 and J usage is TRBJ1-2; D is undetermined. V gave up 7 bases and J gave up 3 bases, with 13 bases separating them. Germline CDR1 SGHKS, CDR2 YYEKEE (reference sequence). CDR3 size: 13 residues.

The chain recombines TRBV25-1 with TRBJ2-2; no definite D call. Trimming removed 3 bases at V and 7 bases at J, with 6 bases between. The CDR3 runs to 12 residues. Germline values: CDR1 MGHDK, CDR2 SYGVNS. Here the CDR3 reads CASSDLGGELFF. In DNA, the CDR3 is TGTGCCAGCAGTGATTTAGGCGGGGAGCTGTTTTTT. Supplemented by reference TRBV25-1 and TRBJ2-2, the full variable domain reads EADIYQTPRYLVIGTGKKITLECSQTMGHDKMYWYQQDPGMELHLIHYSYGVNSTEKGDLSSESTVSRIRTEHFPLTLESARPSHTSQYLCASSDLGGELFFGEGSRLTVL.

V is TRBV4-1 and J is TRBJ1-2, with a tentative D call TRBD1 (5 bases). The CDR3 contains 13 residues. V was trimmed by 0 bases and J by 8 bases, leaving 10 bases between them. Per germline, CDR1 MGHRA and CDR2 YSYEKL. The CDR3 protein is CASSQEEGYGYTF. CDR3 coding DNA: TGCGCCAGCAGCCAAGAGGAGGGGTACGGCTACACCTTC.

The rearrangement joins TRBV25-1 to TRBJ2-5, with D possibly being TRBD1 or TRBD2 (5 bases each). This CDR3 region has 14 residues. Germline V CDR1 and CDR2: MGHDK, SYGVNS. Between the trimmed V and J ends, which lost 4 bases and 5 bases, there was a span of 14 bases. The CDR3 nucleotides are TGTGCCAGCAGTGGGGACGCCGTCGGGGAGACCCAGTACTTC. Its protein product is CASSGDAVGETQYF. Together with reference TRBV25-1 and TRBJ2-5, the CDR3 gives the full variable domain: EADIYQTPRYLVIGTGKKITLECSQTMGHDKMYWYQQDPGMELHLIHYSYGVNSTEKGDLSSESTVSRIRTEHFPLTLESARPSHTSQYLCASSGDAVGETQYFGPGTRLLVL.

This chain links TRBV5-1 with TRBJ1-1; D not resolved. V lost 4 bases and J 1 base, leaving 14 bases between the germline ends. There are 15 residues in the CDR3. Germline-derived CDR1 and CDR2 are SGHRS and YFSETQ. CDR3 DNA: TGCGCCAGCAGCAAATCCCCCCCAGAGAACACTGAAGCTTTCTTT. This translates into CASSKSPPENTEAFF.

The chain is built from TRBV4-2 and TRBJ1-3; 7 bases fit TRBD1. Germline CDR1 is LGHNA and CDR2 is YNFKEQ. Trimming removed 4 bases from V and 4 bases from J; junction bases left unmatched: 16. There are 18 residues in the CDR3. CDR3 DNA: TGTGCCAGCAGCCGGATAGGGGGCAAGGGGACTCGGGGAAACACCATATATTTT. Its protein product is CASSRIGGKGTRGNTIYF.

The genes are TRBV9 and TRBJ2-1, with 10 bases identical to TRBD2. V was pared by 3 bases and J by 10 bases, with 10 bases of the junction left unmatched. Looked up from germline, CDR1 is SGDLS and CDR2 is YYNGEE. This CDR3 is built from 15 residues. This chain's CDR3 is CASSATGTSAYEQFF. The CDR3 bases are TGTGCCAGCAGCGCTACCGGGACTAGCGCCTACGAGCAGTTCTTC.

The CDR3 region has the DNA TGTGCCAGCAGCCGACACAATGAAGCTTTCTTT. It translates to CASSRHNEAFF. The rearrangement links TRBV11-2 to TRBJ1-1; D gene uncertain. V dropped 5 bases and J dropped 7 bases, with 8 bases sitting between them. This CDR3 spans 11 amino acids. Germline V gives CDR1 SGHAT, CDR2 FQNNGV.

CDR3 residues: CATWTFAGELFF. CDR3 in DNA: TGTGCCACTTGGACGTTTGCTGGGGAGCTGTTTTTT. V and J are TRBV6-1 and TRBJ2-2; D is undetermined. From germline, CDR1 is MNHNS and CDR2 SASEGT. CDR3 length equals 12 residues. The V end was cut by 10 bases, the J end by 8 bases, with 14 bases between.

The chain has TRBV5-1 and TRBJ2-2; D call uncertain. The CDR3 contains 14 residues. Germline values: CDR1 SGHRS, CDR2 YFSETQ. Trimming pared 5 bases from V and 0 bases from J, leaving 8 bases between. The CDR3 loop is CASSFDTNTGELFF. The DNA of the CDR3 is TGCGCCAGCAGTTTTGACACGAACACCGGGGAGCTGTTTTTT.

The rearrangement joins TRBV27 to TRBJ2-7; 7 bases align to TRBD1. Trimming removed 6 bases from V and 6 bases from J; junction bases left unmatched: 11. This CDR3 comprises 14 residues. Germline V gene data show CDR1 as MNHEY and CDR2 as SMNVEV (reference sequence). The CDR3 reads CASRFRDSTREQYF. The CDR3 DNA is TGTGCCAGCAGGTTCCGGGACAGTACACGCGAGCAGTACTTC.

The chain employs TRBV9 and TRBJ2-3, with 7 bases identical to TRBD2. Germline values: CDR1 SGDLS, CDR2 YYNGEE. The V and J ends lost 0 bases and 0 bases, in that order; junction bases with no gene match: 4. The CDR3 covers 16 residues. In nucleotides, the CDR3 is TGTGCCAGCAGCGTAGTGTCTAGCGGTAGCACAGATACGCAGTATTTT. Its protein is CASSVVSSGSTDTQYF.

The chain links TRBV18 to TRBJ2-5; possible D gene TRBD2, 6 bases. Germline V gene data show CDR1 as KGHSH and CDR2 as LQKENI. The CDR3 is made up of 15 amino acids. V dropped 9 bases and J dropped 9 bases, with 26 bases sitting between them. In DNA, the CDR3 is TGTGCCAGTAACCAGGGAGGCTCGGGATCAACGGCCCAGTACTTC. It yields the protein CASNQGGSGSTAQYF.

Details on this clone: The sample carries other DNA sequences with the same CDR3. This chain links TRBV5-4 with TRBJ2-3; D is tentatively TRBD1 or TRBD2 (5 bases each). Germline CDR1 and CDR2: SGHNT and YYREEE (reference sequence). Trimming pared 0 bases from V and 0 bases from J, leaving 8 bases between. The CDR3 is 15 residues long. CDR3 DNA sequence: TGTGCCAGCAGCTTGGTCGGGGCTAGCACAGATACGCAGTATTTT. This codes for CASSLVGASTDTQYF.

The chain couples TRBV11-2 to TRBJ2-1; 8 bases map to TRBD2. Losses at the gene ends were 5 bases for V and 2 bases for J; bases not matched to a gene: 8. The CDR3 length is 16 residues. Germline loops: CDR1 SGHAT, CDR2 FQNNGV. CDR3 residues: CASSQFSGITYNEQFF. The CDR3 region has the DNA TGTGCCAGCAGCCAATTTAGCGGGATCACCTACAATGAGCAGTTCTTC.

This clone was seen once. CDR3 coding DNA: TGTGCCAGCCGGAAACGACAGGGGGCAGATACGCAGTATTTT. It codes for CASRKRQGADTQYF. The chain links TRBV7-9 to TRBJ2-3; TRBD1 aligns across 9 bases. The CDR3 has 14 residues. V was clipped by 8 bases and J by 4 bases; unmatched bases: 7. CDR1 is SEHNR and CDR2 is FQNEAQ in the germline V gene (reference sequence).

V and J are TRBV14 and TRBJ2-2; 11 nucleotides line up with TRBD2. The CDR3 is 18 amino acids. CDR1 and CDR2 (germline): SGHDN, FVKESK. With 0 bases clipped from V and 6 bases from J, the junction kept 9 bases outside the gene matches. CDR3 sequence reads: CASSQESLLAGVSGELFF. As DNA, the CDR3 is TGTGCCAGCAGCCAAGAATCCTTACTAGCGGGAGTTTCCGGGGAGCTGTTTTTT.